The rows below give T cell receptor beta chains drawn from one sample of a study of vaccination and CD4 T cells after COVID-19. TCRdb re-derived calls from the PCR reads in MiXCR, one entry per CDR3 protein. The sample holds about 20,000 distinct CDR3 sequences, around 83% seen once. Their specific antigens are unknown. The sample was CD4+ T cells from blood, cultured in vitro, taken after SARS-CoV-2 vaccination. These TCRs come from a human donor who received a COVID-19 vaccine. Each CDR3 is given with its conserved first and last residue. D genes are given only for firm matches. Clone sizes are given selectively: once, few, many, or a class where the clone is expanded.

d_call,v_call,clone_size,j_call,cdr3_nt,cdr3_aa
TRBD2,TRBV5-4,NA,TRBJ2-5,TGTGCCAGCAGCTTAATGGGGGGGCAAGAGACCCAGTACTTC,CASSLMGGQETQYF
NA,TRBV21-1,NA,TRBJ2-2,TGTGCCAGCAGCATTCTACCGGGACAGGGGGCGTTTACCGGGGAGCTGTTTTTT,CASSILPGQGAFTGELFF
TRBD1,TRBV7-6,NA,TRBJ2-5,TGTGCCAGCAGCCCCGGACAGGGGGAGACCCAGTACTTC,CASSPGQGETQYF
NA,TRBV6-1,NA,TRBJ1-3,TGTGCCAGCAGGACGGGGGTTGGAAACACCATATATTTT,CASRTGVGNTIYF
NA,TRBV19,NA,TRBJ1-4,TGTGCCAGTAGTCCCACCCACGGTGGGCTTGGTGAAAAACTGTTTTTT,CASSPTHGGLGEKLFF
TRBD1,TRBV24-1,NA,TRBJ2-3,TGTGCCACCAGTGACCCGGGACAGGGGATTACAGATACGCAGTATTTT,CATSDPGQGITDTQYF
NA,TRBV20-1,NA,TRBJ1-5,TGCAGTGCTAGCGGGGCGGAACAGCCCCAGCATTTT,CSASGAEQPQHF
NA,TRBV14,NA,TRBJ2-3,TGTGCCAGCAGCCAAGTCTTAGGGTCCCACACAGATACGCAGTATTTT,CASSQVLGSHTDTQYF
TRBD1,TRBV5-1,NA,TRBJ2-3,TGCGCCAGCAGCACGAGGACAGGCGGGACAGATACGCAGTATTTT,CASSTRTGGTDTQYF
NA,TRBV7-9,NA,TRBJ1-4,TGTGCCAGCAGCAATGGAAAACTGTTTTTT,CASSNGKLFF
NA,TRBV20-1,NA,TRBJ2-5,TGCAGTGCTAGAGACGTAGGAGGGCCAGAGACCCAGTACTTC,CSARDVGGPETQYF
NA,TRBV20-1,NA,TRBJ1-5,TGCAGTGCTAGACAGGCCCTCAATCAGCCCCAGCATTTT,CSARQALNQPQHF
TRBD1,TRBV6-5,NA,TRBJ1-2,TGTGCCAGCAGTTACCGGACAGGCTATGGCTACACCTTC,CASSYRTGYGYTF
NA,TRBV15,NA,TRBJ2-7,TGTGCCACCAGCAGAGAGACCCACTCCTACGAGCAGTACTTC,CATSRETHSYEQYF
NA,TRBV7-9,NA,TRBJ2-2,TGTGCCAGCAGCTTAGAGTTTGGTGGACCCGGGGAGCTGTTTTTT,CASSLEFGGPGELFF
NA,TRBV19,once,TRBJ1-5,TGTGCCAGTAGTATACAGTTTTCTCAGCCCCAGCATTTT,CASSIQFSQPQHF
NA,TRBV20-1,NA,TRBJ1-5,TGCAGTGCTCCCTCTAGGGGTACCAATCAGCCCCAGCATTTT,CSAPSRGTNQPQHF
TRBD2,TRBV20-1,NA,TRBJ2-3,TGCAGTCCACTCAGCGGGGTAGAAACGGATACGCAGTATTTT,CSPLSGVETDTQYF
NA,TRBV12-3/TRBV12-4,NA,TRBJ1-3,TGTGCCAGCAGTCCAAGTAAACGCTCTGGAAACACCATATATTTT,CASSPSKRSGNTIYF
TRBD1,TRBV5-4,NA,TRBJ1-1,TGTGCCAGCAGAGCCGGGACAGGGAATCCGAACACTGAAGCTTTCTTT,CASRAGTGNPNTEAFF
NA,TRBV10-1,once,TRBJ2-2,TGCGCCAGCAGTGCCTTGAGTAATGGCGGGGAGCTGTTTTTT,CASSALSNGGELFF
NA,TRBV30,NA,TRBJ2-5,TGTGCCTGGTGGCCCGGACGGGGTGACCTAGAGACCCAGTACTTC,CAWWPGRGDLETQYF
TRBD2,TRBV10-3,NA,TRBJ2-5,TGTGCCAGCAGTGAGCGGGGGGGCCTTGGGACCCAGTACTTC,CASSERGGLGTQYF
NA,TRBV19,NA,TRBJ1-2,TGTGCCAGTAGTACCCAGACAGGATCTATTGATGGCTACACCTTC,CASSTQTGSIDGYTF
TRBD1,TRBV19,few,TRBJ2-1,TGTGCCAGTAGTGGGGGCCGGGACAGGGCGAGCAATGAGCAGTTCTTC,CASSGGRDRASNEQFF
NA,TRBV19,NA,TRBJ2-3,TGTGCCAGTGCCCCTGGAGGTAGGAGCACAGATACGCAGTATTTT,CASAPGGRSTDTQYF
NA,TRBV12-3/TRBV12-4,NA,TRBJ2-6,TGTGCCAGCAGTTTCGGCAGGAACCTCTCTCCTGGGGCCAACGTCCTGACTTTC,CASSFGRNLSPGANVLTF
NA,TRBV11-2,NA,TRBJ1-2,TGTGCCAGCAGCCCCAATAGGGGAGACTATGGCTACACCTTC,CASSPNRGDYGYTF
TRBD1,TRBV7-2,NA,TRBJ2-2,TGTGCCAGCAGCCAATACGGGACAGGGGGGGGGAGGAACACCGGGGAGCTGTTTTTT,CASSQYGTGGGRNTGELFF
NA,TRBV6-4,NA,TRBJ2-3,TGTGCCAGCAGTGACGACACAGATACGCAGTATTTT,CASSDDTDTQYF
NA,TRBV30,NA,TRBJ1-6,TGTGCCTGGAGTCCACGGCCCGCGGGAGGGTGGCGGAATTCACCCCTCCACTTT,CAWSPRPAGGWRNSPLHF
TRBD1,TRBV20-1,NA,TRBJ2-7,TGCAGTGCTTTTCGATCAGGACAGGCTTGGTCATCCTACGAGCAGTACTTC,CSAFRSGQAWSSYEQYF
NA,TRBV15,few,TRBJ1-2,TGTGCCACCAGCAGAGATTTTAGCAGGGACTATGGCTACACCTTC,CATSRDFSRDYGYTF
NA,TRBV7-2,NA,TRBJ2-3,TGTGCCAGCAGCTTAGCTGTAGGGTTCGTCGATACGCAGTATTTT,CASSLAVGFVDTQYF
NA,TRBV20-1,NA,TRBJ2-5,TGCAGTGCTAGGCCCCCAGGGGCGGGGGAGACCCAGTACTTC,CSARPPGAGETQYF
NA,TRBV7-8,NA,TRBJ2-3,TGTGCCAGCAGCTTAGCTATGACAGGAGGCACAGATACGCAGTATTTT,CASSLAMTGGTDTQYF
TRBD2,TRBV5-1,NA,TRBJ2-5,TGCGCCAGCAGCCCTAGCGGGGGGGCCGAGACCCAGTACTTC,CASSPSGGAETQYF
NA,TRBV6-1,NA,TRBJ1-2,TGTGCCAGCAGGAACACCATCAGGGGTGGCTACACCTTC,CASRNTIRGGYTF
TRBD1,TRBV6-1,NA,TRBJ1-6,TGTGCCAGCACCATAATGACAGGGATGAATTCACCCCTCCACTTT,CASTIMTGMNSPLHF
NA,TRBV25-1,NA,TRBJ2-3,TGTGCCAGCAGTTATGTGCACTACACAGATACGCAGTATTTT,CASSYVHYTDTQYF
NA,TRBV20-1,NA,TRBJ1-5,TGCAGTGCGAACATCAGGGACAATCAGCCCCAGCATTTT,CSANIRDNQPQHF
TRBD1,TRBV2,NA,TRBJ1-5,TGTGCCAGCAAAGGACAGGGAATGAGCAATCAGCCCCAGCATTTT,CASKGQGMSNQPQHF
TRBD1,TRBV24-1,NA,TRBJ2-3,TGTGCCACCAGTGATTCGACAGGGAAGGATACGCAGTATTTT,CATSDSTGKDTQYF
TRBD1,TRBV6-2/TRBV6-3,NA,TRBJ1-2,TGTGCCAGCAGTCCGCCGGGACAGGTTAATGGCTACACCTTC,CASSPPGQVNGYTF
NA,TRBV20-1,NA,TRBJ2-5,TGCAGTGCTGATGGGGATGGGGGCCGGGGAGAGACCCAGTACTTC,CSADGDGGRGETQYF
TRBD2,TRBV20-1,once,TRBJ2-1,TGCAGTGCTGCACTAGCGGGGGGGCCGATGAATGAGCAGTTCTTC,CSAALAGGPMNEQFF
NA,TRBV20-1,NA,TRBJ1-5,TGCAGTGCTAGAGGGGGCACAGGCGATCAGCCCCAGCATTTT,CSARGGTGDQPQHF
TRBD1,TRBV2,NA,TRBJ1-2,TGTGCCAGCAAGCCACAGGGGGCTTGGGACTATGGCTACACCTTC,CASKPQGAWDYGYTF
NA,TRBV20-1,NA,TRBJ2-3,TGCAGTGCCCGAGCGGATACTAGCACAGATACGCAGTATTTT,CSARADTSTDTQYF
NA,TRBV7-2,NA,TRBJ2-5,TGTGCCAGCAGCTCCGAGGCGACAGTGTTTTACCAGACCCAGTACTTC,CASSSEATVFYQTQYF
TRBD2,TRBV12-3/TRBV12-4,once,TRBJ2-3,TGTGCCAGCGGTACCTTTGGTGGGGGGGTAGATACGCAGTATTTT,CASGTFGGGVDTQYF
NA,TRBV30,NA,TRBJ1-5,TGTGCCTGGAGCATCGACAGAAATCAGCCCCAGCATTTT,CAWSIDRNQPQHF
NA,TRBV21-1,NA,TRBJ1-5,TGTGCCAGCAGCAATCCCGGACAGATGTTTAGCAATCAGCCCCAGCATTTT,CASSNPGQMFSNQPQHF
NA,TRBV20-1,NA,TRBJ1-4,TGCAGTGCTAGAGATCTCTTGGAAGGGAGACTGTTTTTT,CSARDLLEGRLFF
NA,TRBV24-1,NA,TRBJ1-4,TGTGCCAGCACCTTCACGGGACAAGCGATTAATGAAAAACTGTTTTTT,CASTFTGQAINEKLFF
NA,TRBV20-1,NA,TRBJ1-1,TGCAGTGCTAGAGGCGGGAGGGGGACTGAAGCTTTCTTT,CSARGGRGTEAFF
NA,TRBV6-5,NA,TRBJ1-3,TGTGCCAGCAGTTACTCCCCAGGGGCCGGTGGAAACACCATATATTTT,CASSYSPGAGGNTIYF